This T cell receptor beta chain was captured by sequencing in a study of post-analysis software for immune sequencing data. Background on the study: Relapsing-remitting, secondary progressive and progressive-relapsing forms of multiple sclerosis all featured among disease courses.

cDNA libraries of TCR beta carried unique molecular identifiers. The source material, roughly 0.85 to 10 million T cells, gave rise to about 490,000 cDNA molecules. TCRdb re-analysed the PCR reads in MiXCR, keeping a single row per CDR3 protein. The sample records 650,000 to 900,000 distinct CDR3 sequences, roughly 46% being singletons. The germline V gene has CDR1 SQVTM and CDR2 ANQGSEA. The CDR3 runs 13 residues. V was trimmed by 8 bases and J by 1 base, leaving 13 bases between them. Of note for this clonotype: Its target is unknown.

Study results and caveats: Comparison of patients with controls showed about 5 TRBV segments more frequent in patients, TRBV5-6, TRBV5-1 and TRBV20-1 among them. Controls significantly exceeded multiple sclerosis patients in normalized Chao1 diversity. Samples made in the same batch grouped tightly together by F measure.

The sequenced material came from blood. This chain joins TRBV29-1 and TRBJ2-3; weak D call: TRBD2 (5 bases). The clonotype comes from a girl under 18 with multiple sclerosis. The chain's CDR3 is CSTRGVGTDTQYF. Here the CDR3 DNA reads TGCAGCACCCGGGGAGTTGGCACAGATACGCAGTATTTT.